The next 25 T cell receptor beta chains were all read from a single sample in a study of CXCR3-negative and CXCR3-positive naive CD8 T cells. Preparation of TRB cDNA libraries relied on 5' RACE carrying UMI labels. TCRdb reprocessed the 5' RACE reads and reports one entry per CDR3 protein, with no DNA. In total, the table holds some 130,000 distinct CDR3 sequences. These TCRs are of unknown antigen specificity. Overall study findings and caveats: For CXCR3-positive naive cells, TRB CDR3s were more hydrophobic than those of CXCR3-negative naive cells.

Sequenced: naive CXCR3+ CD8+ T cells from blood. As to subset: CD45RO-CCR7+CD27+CD95- naive CD8+ T cells expressing CXCR3 (TNR3+). These receptors were taken from a human donor in good health. Some clones in this sample may be carry-over from other donors' samples.

The rearrangement links TRBV12-3 or TRBV12-4 to TRBJ1-1. CDR3 length: 14 amino acids. The CDR3 is CATRLSLADTEAFF.

V usage is TRBV7-3 and J usage is TRBJ2-3. Germline V gene data show CDR1 as SGHTA and CDR2 as FQGTGA. The CDR3 covers 13 residues. CDR3 amino acids: CASSTVGWDTQYF.

The chain couples TRBV7-9 to TRBJ1-2. The CDR3 is made up of 12 amino acids. CDR1 and CDR2 from the germline V gene are SEHNR and FQNEAQ (reference sequence). CDR3 protein: CASSSESHGYTF.

V usage is TRBV14 and J usage is TRBJ2-5; without DNA, the TCRdb call of TRBD1 cannot be checked. From germline, CDR1 is SGHDN and CDR2 FVKESK. The CDR3 contains 13 residues. The CDR3 loop reads CASSQVSNRDQYF.

The chain carries TRBV20-1 and TRBJ2-7; TCRdb's D call, TRBD2, is unchecked because there is no DNA. Germline-derived CDR1 and CDR2 are DFQATT and SNEGSKA (reference sequence). This CDR3 spans 15 amino acids. The CDR3 is CSADAGTRGPTEQYF.

The chain recombines TRBV24-1 with TRBJ2-7; checking the TCRdb D call of TRBD1 is not possible without DNA. The V gene's germline CDR1 is KGHDR and CDR2 SFDVKD. The CDR3 sequence is 14 residues long. The CDR3 region is CATSDRTEAYEQYF.

The rearrangement uses TRBV5-4 and TRBJ1-2; the TCRdb D gene call, TRBD1, has no DNA to confirm it. The CDR3 consists of 14 residues. The germline V gene has CDR1 SGHNT and CDR2 YYREEE (reference sequence). The CDR3 protein is CASSSLTPWDGYTF.

The CDR3 protein is CASSPKVEINTEAFF. This chain uses TRBV5-5 with TRBJ1-1. In germline, CDR1 is SGHKS, CDR2 YYEKEE (reference sequence). The CDR3 is 15 residues long.

This chain joins TRBV27 and TRBJ1-1; the D call of TRBD1 rests on TCRdb alone, since no DNA is present to check it. This CDR3 is built from 15 residues. CDR1 MNHEY and CDR2 SMNVEV come from the germline V gene (reference sequence). CDR3: CASSFFAGANTEAFF.

V gene TRBV5-1 combines with J gene TRBJ2-7; no DNA is available, so the TRBD1 call from TCRdb remains unchecked. Germline loops: CDR1 SGHRS, CDR2 YFSETQ. The CDR3 consists of 14 residues. This CDR3 reads CASSLGTGIREQYF.

The chain carries TRBV11-3 and TRBJ2-4; TCRdb reports TRBD1, a call that lacks DNA to check it against. Germline assignment: CDR1 SGHNT and CDR2 YENEEA. This CDR3 is 13 amino acids long. CDR3 loop: CASSLATGAIQYF.

V and J are TRBV7-9 and TRBJ1-1. The CDR3 totals 13 residues. Germline CDR1 and CDR2: SEHNR and FQNEAQ (reference sequence). CDR3 in amino acids: CASSPLGHTEAFF. The variable domain in full, with the rest retrieved from reference TRBV7-9 and TRBJ1-1, is DTGVSQNPRHKITKRGQNVTFRCDPISEHNRLYWYRQTLGQGPEFLTYFQNEAQLEKSRLLSDRFSAERPKGSFSTLEIQRTEQGDSAMYLCASSPLGHTEAFFGQGTRLTVV.

This chain uses TRBV6-5 with TRBJ1-1; TCRdb's D gene call, TRBD1, goes unchecked for lack of DNA. CDR3 length: 13 residues. Germline values: CDR1 MNHEY, CDR2 SVGAGI. CDR3 region: CASRTGMNTEAFF.

The rearrangement uses TRBV7-9 and TRBJ2-7; the D call from TCRdb, TRBD1, cannot be confirmed without DNA. Germline values: CDR1 SEHNR, CDR2 FQNEAQ (reference sequence). This CDR3 region has 12 residues. CDR3 amino acids: CASSLYGGQKYF. Combining the CDR3 with reference TRBV7-9 and TRBJ2-7 gives the whole variable domain DTGVSQNPRHKITKRGQNVTFRCDPISEHNRLYWYRQTLGQGPEFLTYFQNEAQLEKSRLLSDRFSAERPKGSFSTLEIQRTEQGDSAMYLCASSLYGGQKYFGPGTRLTVT.

The chain recombines TRBV7-9 with TRBJ1-4; TCRdb lists TRBD1, though no DNA is available to test this call. Germline V gene lookup returns CDR1 SEHNR and CDR2 FQNEAQ (reference sequence). This CDR3 contains 13 residues. CDR3: CASVGGLSEKLFF.

This chain's CDR3 is CASKLGGNEQFF. The chain uses TRBV11-2 and TRBJ2-1; without DNA, the TCRdb call of TRBD2 cannot be checked. The germline gives CDR1 SGHAT, CDR2 FQNNGV. CDR3 length: 12 amino acids.

This chain links TRBV29-1 with TRBJ2-1. In germline, CDR1 is SQVTM, CDR2 ANQGSEA. This CDR3 comprises 15 residues. CDR3 region: CSVETFEPPYDEQFF.

V and J are TRBV7-9 and TRBJ1-2; there is no DNA to check the TCRdb D call of TRBD1. The germline V gene encodes CDR1 SEHNR and CDR2 FQNEAQ (reference sequence). The CDR3 runs to 12 residues. This CDR3 is CASSLDTDGYTF.

This sequence joins TRBV5-1 and TRBJ2-7. The CDR3 runs 12 residues. Per the germline V gene, CDR1 is SGHRS and CDR2 is YFSETQ. CDR3 protein: CASSWASEEQYF.

CDR3 in amino acids: CASSAGTISGNTIYF. The chain has TRBV7-2 and TRBJ1-3. The V gene's germline CDR1 is SGHTA and CDR2 FQGNSA. The CDR3 contains 15 residues.

The rearrangement joins TRBV5-1 to TRBJ2-1; TCRdb lists TRBD1, though no DNA is available to test this call. Germline CDR1 is SGHRS and CDR2 is YFSETQ. The CDR3 runs to 11 residues. Here the CDR3 reads CASSPGTEQFF.

V usage is TRBV7-2 and J usage is TRBJ2-7. Per the germline V gene, CDR1 is SGHTA and CDR2 is FQGNSA. This CDR3 has 11 amino acids. The CDR3 reads CASSLDYEQYF.

V and J are TRBV7-9 and TRBJ2-1. The CDR3 has 16 amino acids. The germline gives CDR1 SEHNR, CDR2 FQNEAQ (reference sequence). Here the CDR3 reads CASSSSGSESYNEQFF.

This chain joins TRBV20-1 and TRBJ2-7. The length of the CDR3 is 15 residues. Germline CDR1 is DFQATT and CDR2 is SNEGSKA (reference sequence). CDR3: CSARVLAGVFYEQYF.

V and J are TRBV5-1 and TRBJ1-1. Germline V gene lookup returns CDR1 SGHRS and CDR2 YFSETQ. This CDR3 has 13 amino acids. CDR3 sequence: CASSLGPPTEAFF.